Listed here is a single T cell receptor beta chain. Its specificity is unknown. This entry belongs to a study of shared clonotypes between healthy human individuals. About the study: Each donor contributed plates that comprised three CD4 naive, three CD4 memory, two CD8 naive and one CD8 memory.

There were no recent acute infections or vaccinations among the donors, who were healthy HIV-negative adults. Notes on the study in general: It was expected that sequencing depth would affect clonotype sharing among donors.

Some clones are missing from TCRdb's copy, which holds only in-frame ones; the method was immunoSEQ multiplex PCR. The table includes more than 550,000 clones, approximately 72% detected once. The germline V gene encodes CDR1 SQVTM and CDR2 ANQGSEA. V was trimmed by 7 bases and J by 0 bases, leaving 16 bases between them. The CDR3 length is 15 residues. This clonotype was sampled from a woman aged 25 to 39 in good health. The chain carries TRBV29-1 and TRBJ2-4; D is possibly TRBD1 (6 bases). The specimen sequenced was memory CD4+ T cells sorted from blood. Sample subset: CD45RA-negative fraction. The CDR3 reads CSGRVAGAAKNIQYF. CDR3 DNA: TGCAGCGGCCGGGTCGCAGGGGCAGCCAAAAACATTCAGTACTTC.